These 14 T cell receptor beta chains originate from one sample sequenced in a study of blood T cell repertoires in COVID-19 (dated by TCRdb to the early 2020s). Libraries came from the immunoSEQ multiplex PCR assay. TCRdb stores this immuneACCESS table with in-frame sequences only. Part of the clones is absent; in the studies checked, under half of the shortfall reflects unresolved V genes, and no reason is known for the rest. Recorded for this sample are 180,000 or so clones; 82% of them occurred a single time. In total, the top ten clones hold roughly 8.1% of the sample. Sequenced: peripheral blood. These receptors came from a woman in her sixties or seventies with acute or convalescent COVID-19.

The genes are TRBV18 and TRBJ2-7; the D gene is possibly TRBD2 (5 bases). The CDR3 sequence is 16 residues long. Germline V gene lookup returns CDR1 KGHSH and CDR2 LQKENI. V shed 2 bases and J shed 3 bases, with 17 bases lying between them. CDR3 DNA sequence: TGTGCCAGCTCACCATCCCGAATGGCGGGTGACTACGAGCAGTACTTC. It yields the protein CASSPSRMAGDYEQYF.

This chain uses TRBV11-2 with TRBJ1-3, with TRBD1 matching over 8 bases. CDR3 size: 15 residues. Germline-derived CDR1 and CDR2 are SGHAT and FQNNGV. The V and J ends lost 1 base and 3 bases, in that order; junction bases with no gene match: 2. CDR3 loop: CASSLGQGSGNTIYF. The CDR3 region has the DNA TGTGCCAGCAGCTTAGGACAGGGGAGTGGAAACACCATATATTTT.

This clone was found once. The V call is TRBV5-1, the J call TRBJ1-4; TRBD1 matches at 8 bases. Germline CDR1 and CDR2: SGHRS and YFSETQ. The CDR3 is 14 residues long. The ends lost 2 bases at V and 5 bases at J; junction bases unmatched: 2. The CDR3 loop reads CASSLQGGNEKLFF. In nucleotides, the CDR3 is TGCGCCAGCAGCTTACAGGGGGGGAATGAAAAACTGTTTTTT.

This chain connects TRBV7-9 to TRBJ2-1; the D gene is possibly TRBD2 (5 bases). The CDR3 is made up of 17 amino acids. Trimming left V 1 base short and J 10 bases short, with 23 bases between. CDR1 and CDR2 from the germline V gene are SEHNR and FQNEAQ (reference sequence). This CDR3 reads CASSLDSGSFGSQEQFF. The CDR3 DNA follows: TGTGCCAGCAGCTTAGACAGCGGATCCTTCGGTTCCCAGGAGCAGTTCTTC.

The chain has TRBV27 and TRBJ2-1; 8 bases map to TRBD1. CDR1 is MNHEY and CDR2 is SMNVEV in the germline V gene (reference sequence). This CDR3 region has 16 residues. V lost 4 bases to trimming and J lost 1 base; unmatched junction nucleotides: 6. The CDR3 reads CASSSQTGASYNEQFF. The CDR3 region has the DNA TGTGCCAGCAGTTCTCAGACAGGGGCGTCCTACAATGAGCAGTTCTTC.

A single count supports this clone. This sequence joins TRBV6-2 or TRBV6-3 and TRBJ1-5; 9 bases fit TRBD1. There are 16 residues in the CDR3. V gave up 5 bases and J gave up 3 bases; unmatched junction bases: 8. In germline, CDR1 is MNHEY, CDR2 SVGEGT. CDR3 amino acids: CASSRRTGANNQPQHF. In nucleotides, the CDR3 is TGTGCCAGCAGTCGTCGGACAGGGGCCAACAATCAGCCCCAGCATTTT.

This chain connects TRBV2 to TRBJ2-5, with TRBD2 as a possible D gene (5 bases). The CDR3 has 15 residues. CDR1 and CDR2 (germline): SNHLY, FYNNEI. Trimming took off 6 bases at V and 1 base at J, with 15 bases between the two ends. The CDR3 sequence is CASSQRRGFQETQYF. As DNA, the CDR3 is TGTGCCAGCAGCCAGCGGCGCGGCTTCCAAGAGACCCAGTACTTC.

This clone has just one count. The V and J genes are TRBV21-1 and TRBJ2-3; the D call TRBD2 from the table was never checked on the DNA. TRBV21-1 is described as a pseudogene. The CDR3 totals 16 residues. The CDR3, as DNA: TGTGCCAGCAGCATCCGGTCGGGGGAGGTAACAGATACGCAGTATTTT. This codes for CASSIRSGEVTDTQYF.

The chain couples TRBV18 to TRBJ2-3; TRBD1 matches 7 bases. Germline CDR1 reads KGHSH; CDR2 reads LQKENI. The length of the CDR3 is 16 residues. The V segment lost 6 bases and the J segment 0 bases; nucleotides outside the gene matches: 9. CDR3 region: CASSLSTGPSTDTQYF. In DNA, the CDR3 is TGTGCCAGCTCCCTTTCGACAGGGCCGAGCACAGATACGCAGTATTTT.

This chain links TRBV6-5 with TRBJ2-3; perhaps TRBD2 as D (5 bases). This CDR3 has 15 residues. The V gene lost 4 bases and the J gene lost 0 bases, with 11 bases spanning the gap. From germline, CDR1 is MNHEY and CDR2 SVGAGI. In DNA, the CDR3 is TGTGCCAGCAGTTTTAGAGGGCCCAGCACAGATACGCAGTATTTT. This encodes CASSFRGPSTDTQYF.

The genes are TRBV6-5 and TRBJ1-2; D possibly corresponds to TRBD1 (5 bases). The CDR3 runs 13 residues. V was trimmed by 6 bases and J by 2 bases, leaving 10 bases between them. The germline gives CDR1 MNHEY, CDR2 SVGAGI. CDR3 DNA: TGTGCCAGCAGCAACAGGCCGAACTATGGCTACACCTTC. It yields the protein CASSNRPNYGYTF.

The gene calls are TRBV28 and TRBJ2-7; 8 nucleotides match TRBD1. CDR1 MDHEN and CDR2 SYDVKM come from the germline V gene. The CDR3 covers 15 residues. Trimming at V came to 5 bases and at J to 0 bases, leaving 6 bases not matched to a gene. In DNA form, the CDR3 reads TGTGCCAGCAGTGAAAGGACAGGGCGCTCCTACGAGCAGTACTTC. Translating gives CASSERTGRSYEQYF.

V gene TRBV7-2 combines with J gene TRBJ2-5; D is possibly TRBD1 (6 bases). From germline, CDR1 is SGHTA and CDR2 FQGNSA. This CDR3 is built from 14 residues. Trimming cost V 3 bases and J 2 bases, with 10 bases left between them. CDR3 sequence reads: CASSFPTGQETQYF. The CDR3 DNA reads TGTGCCAGCAGCTTTCCGACAGGACAAGAGACCCAGTACTTC.

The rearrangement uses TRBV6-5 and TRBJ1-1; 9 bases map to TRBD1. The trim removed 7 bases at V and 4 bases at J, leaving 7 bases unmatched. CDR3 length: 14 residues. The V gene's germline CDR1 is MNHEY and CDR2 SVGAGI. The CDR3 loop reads CASNQDRGSTEAFF. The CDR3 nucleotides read TGTGCCAGCAACCAGGACAGGGGTAGCACTGAAGCTTTCTTT.